The 9 T cell receptor beta chains below were found in one sample sequenced in a study of blood T cell repertoires in COVID-19. Repertoires were generated with immunoSEQ multiplex PCR, while TCRdb's copy carries only in-frame clones and drops some. Among 270,000 or so clones listed, over 75% were seen once. Sequencing was carried out using peripheral blood. Source of these receptors: a human donor in a cohort sampled during active COVID-19.

The chain combines TRBV4-2 with TRBJ1-6; TRBD1 aligns across 7 bases. Germline V CDR1 and CDR2: LGHNA, YNFKEQ. This CDR3 spans 15 amino acids. V shed 1 base and J 7 bases; nucleotides not matched to a gene: 4. The CDR3 region is CASSQGGTANSPLHF. The CDR3, as DNA: TGTGCCAGCAGCCAAGGGGGGACAGCGAATTCACCCCTCCACTTT.

This clone was observed a single time. This sequence joins TRBV19 and TRBJ1-3; the match to TRBD1 covers 8 bases. V lost 6 bases, J lost 0 bases, and 7 bases stayed unmatched. This CDR3 region has 16 residues. The V gene's germline CDR1 is LNHDA and CDR2 SQIVND (reference sequence). The CDR3 region has the DNA TGTGCCAGTAGGACCGGGACAGGACCCTCTGGAAACACCATATATTTT. The encoded protein is CASRTGTGPSGNTIYF.

The chain joins TRBV27 to TRBJ2-7, with 10 bases aligning to TRBD1. From germline, CDR1 is MNHEY and CDR2 SMNVEV (reference sequence). Unmatched junction bases numbered 11, after V lost 6 bases and J lost 6 bases. The CDR3 has 15 amino acids. As DNA, the CDR3 is TGTGCCAGCAGCAAAAGGACAGGGGGAGCGGGCGAGCAGTACTTC. Protein sequence: CASSKRTGGAGEQYF.

This sequence joins TRBV2 and TRBJ1-6; 7 nucleotides line up with TRBD1. The CDR3 is 15 amino acids. Germline-derived CDR1 and CDR2 are SNHLY and FYNNEI. V dropped 7 bases and J dropped 6; count of bases not matched to a gene: 9. CDR3 bases: TGTGCCAGCACCGCTTTTGGGACAGTTAATTCACCCCTCCACTTT. Its protein product is CASTAFGTVNSPLHF.

The chain recombines TRBV5-4 with TRBJ1-3, with D uncertain. This CDR3 has 15 residues. The germline V gene has CDR1 SGHNT and CDR2 YYREEE (reference sequence). V was trimmed by 3 bases and J by 0 bases, leaving 10 bases between them. The CDR3 nucleotides are TGTGCCAGCAGCTCCTCGGGAATCTCTGGAAACACCATATATTTT. It translates to CASSSSGISGNTIYF.

This clone was recorded a few times. The chain has TRBV7-6 and TRBJ2-7; 7 nucleotides line up with TRBD1. Per germline, CDR1 SGHVS and CDR2 FNYEAQ. J was trimmed by 2 bases and V by 4 bases; bases with no gene match: 17. The length of the CDR3 is 18 residues. CDR3 protein: CASSSGVGTAFPPYEQYF. DNA of the CDR3: TGTGCCAGCAGCTCCGGAGTCGGGACAGCCTTCCCTCCCTACGAGCAGTACTTC.

In this sample, this clone turned up a few times. The V and J genes are TRBV6-2 or TRBV6-3 and TRBJ2-7, with D unclear. Germline assignment: CDR1 MNHEY and CDR2 SVGEGT. The CDR3 has 14 amino acids. V was pared by 0 bases and J by 6 bases, with 12 bases between. The CDR3 protein is CASSYSGAQAEQYF. The CDR3 coding sequence is TGTGCCAGCAGTTACTCCGGCGCCCAGGCCGAGCAGTACTTC.

The rearrangement links TRBV7-2 to TRBJ1-4; D is unresolved. V was cut by 5 bases and J by 0 bases, with 10 bases left in between. Germline loops: CDR1 SGHTA, CDR2 FQGNSA. This CDR3 contains 15 residues. The CDR3 is CASSLDWATNEKLFF. The CDR3 DNA reads as TGTGCCAGCAGCCTTGACTGGGCAACTAATGAAAAACTGTTTTTT.

The V gene is TRBV6-5, the J gene TRBJ1-5; 7 bases are shared with TRBD1. After removal of 4 bases from V and 4 bases from J, the junction contained 7 bases not matched to a gene. Looked up from germline, CDR1 is MNHEY and CDR2 is SVGAGI. The CDR3 is made up of 15 amino acids. The DNA of the CDR3 is TGTGCCAGCAGTTCCTCCGGGACAGTTAATCAGCCCCAGCATTTT. Translation: CASSSSGTVNQPQHF.